The 3 T cell receptor beta chains given below trace back to one sample, sequenced in a study of blood T cell repertoires in COVID-19. Here immunoSEQ multiplex PCR was the method, and the copy in TCRdb shows in-frame clones only, minus some. Of about 190,000 clones listed, around 84% were seen once; the top ten hold more than 2.5%. The sequenced sample was PBMCs or T cells enriched from blood (not recorded which). The receptors derive from a woman younger than 45 who had recovered from COVID-19.

The chain has TRBV19 and TRBJ1-4; D unresolved. The CDR3 is made up of 15 amino acids. V shed 1 base and J shed 2 bases, with 8 bases lying between them. In germline, CDR1 is LNHDA, CDR2 SQIVND (reference sequence). CDR3 region: CASSIASGTNEKLFF. In DNA, the CDR3 is TGTGCCAGTAGTATAGCTTCCGGTACTAATGAAAAACTGTTTTTT.

In its sample, this clone was seen once. V is TRBV5-1 and J is TRBJ2-3; TRBD2 aligns across 10 bases. Germline V gene sequence: CDR1 SGHRS, CDR2 YFSETQ. The V and J ends lost 1 base and 10 bases, in that order; junction bases with no gene match: 12. The CDR3 runs to 16 residues. The CDR3 nucleotides read TGCGCCAGCAGCTTGACTAGCGGGAACCTTGTTTTTGCGCAGTATTTT. Translation: CASSLTSGNLVFAQYF.

This rearrangement joins TRBV3-1 (or the pseudogene TRBV3-2) to TRBJ1-6; 11 bases map to TRBD1. The CDR3 covers 15 residues. Germline V gene data show CDR1 as LGHDT and CDR2 as YNNKEL (reference sequence). The trim removed 5 bases at V and 13 bases at J, leaving 10 bases unmatched. In nucleotides, the CDR3 is TGTGCCAGCAGCGTAACCGGGACAGGGGGTTCGCCCCTCCACTTT. It is translated as CASSVTGTGGSPLHF.